The 30 T cell receptor beta chains below all came from one sample that was sequenced in a study of vaccination and CD4 T cells after COVID-19. Antigens for these TCRs are unknown. The Oncomine TCR Beta short-read assay sequenced DNA from cultured CD4+ T cells. TCRdb used MiXCR to reprocess the PCR reads, holding one entry per CDR3 protein. The sample yields about 13,000 distinct CDR3 sequences, more than 75% seen once. Described treatment: approximately 9-day PBMC culture with coronavirus spike peptide pools or control peptides (ViraFEST assay). Sequenced: CD4+ T cells from blood, cultured in vitro. Receptor source: a human donor who had recovered from COVID-19.

This clonotype is judged medium-sized. This rearrangement joins TRBV15 to TRBJ1-5; D is undetermined. Trimming left V 0 bases short and J 3 bases short, with 9 bases between. Germline values: CDR1 LNHNV, CDR2 YYDKDF (reference sequence). The CDR3 runs to 15 residues. The DNA for the CDR3 is TGTGCCACCAGCAGAGAAATAACCCTCAATCAGCCCCAGCATTTT. Translation: CATSREITLNQPQHF.

This clonotype is a singleton in its sample. The chain carries TRBV15 and TRBJ2-6; D is unclear. CDR1 is LNHNV, CDR2 YYDKDF, per germline (reference sequence). The V end was cut by 5 bases, the J end by 0 bases, with 11 bases between. The length of the CDR3 is 16 residues. The CDR3: CATSGSMGSGANVLTF. CDR3 DNA sequence: TGTGCCACCAGCGGTTCGATGGGCTCTGGGGCCAACGTCCTGACTTTC.

The chain combines TRBV28 with TRBJ1-2; D is undetermined. CDR1 is MDHEN, CDR2 SYDVKM, per germline. CDR3 length: 13 amino acids. V lost 8 bases and J lost 1, with 11 bases in between. The CDR3 protein is CASHTPVNYGYTF. For the CDR3, the DNA is TGTGCCAGCCACACCCCAGTTAACTATGGCTACACCTTC.

The sample holds a few counts of this clonotype. The gene calls are TRBV15 and TRBJ1-2; maybe TRBD1 (5 bases). The CDR3 extends over 13 amino acids. Deletions cut 5 bases from V and 6 bases from J, with 13 bases between. The V gene's germline CDR1 is LNHNV and CDR2 YYDKDF (reference sequence). Here the CDR3 reads CATSQRGRDGYTF. The CDR3 nucleotides read TGTGCCACCAGCCAACGGGGGAGGGATGGCTACACCTTC.

CDR3 in DNA: TGTGCCAGCAGTACTCCTCCCTTAGGGGTAGCGGGAGTCAATGAGCAGTTCTTC. Encoded protein: CASSTPPLGVAGVNEQFF. The V gene is TRBV27, the J gene TRBJ2-1; 9 nucleotides align to TRBD2. V lost 5 bases, J lost 6 bases, and 17 bases stayed unmatched. The CDR3 totals 18 residues. CDR1 and CDR2 from the germline V gene are MNHEY and SMNVEV (reference sequence).

This clonotype occurred once. V usage is TRBV7-2 and J usage is TRBJ2-3, with 15 nucleotides matching TRBD2. There are 19 residues in the CDR3. J gave up 0 bases and V 2 bases, and 6 bases lay outside the gene matches. Germline V gene sequence: CDR1 SGHTA, CDR2 FQGNSA. The CDR3 reads CASSLIPGTSGRSTDTQYF. CDR3 coding DNA: TGTGCCAGCAGCTTAATACCCGGGACTAGCGGGAGGAGCACAGATACGCAGTATTTT.

The V call is TRBV28, the J call TRBJ2-2, with D possibly TRBD1 on 6 matching bases. This CDR3 region has 14 residues. Trimming stripped 3 bases from V and 7 bases from J, with 12 bases between. CDR1 is MDHEN and CDR2 is SYDVKM in the germline V gene. The CDR3 coding sequence is TGTGCCAGCAGTTTTAGGGGGTCGGGCGGGGAGCTGTTTTTT. Translated, it gives CASSFRGSGGELFF.

This sequence joins TRBV20-1 and TRBJ2-7; tentative D call: TRBD1 (6 bases). V gave up 6 bases and J gave up 0 bases, with 15 bases separating them. Germline-derived CDR1 and CDR2 are DFQATT and SNEGSKA (reference sequence). The CDR3 runs to 14 residues. The CDR3 here is CSAQRGSSSYEQYF. The CDR3 DNA reads TGCAGTGCCCAAAGGGGGTCTAGCTCCTACGAGCAGTACTTC.

The rearrangement links TRBV20-1 to TRBJ2-3; D may be TRBD1 or TRBD2 (5 bases each). CDR3 length equals 14 residues. Looked up from germline, CDR1 is DFQATT and CDR2 is SNEGSKA (reference sequence). In DNA, the CDR3 is TGCAGCTTCGGCGGGTTGGGGGGCACAGATACGCAGTATTTT. Its protein is CSFGGLGGTDTQYF.

The chain couples TRBV7-2 to TRBJ1-6; D is ambiguous. Germline assignment: CDR1 SGHTA and CDR2 FQGNSA. This CDR3 is 16 amino acids long. V gave up 2 bases and J gave up 0 bases, with 8 bases separating them. CDR3 coding DNA: TGTGCCAGCAGCTTAAGGTCGAGCTCCTATAATTCACCCCTCCACTTT. Translation gives CASSLRSSSYNSPLHF.

The chain carries TRBV28 and TRBJ1-5, with TRBD1 matching 8 bases. CDR3 length equals 15 residues. The V gene's germline CDR1 is MDHEN and CDR2 SYDVKM. The V and J ends lost 3 bases and 3 bases, in that order; junction bases with no gene match: 4. CDR3 DNA sequence: TGTGCCAGCAGTTTCCAGGGGGCGAACAATCAGCCCCAGCATTTT. As protein: CASSFQGANNQPQHF.

This clonotype has just one count. The chain has TRBV27 and TRBJ2-7; the match to TRBD1 covers 10 bases. The CDR3 length is 15 residues. Trimming took 4 bases from V and 1 from J; bases not matched to a gene: 4. Germline-derived CDR1 and CDR2 are MNHEY and SMNVEV (reference sequence). The CDR3 coding sequence is TGTGCCAGCAGTTCGGGACAGGGGAGGTCCTACGAGCAGTACTTC. Protein: CASSSGQGRSYEQYF.

This chain uses TRBV5-1 with TRBJ2-3, with D possibly TRBD1 on 6 matching bases. CDR1 SGHRS and CDR2 YFSETQ come from the germline V gene. V was pared by 1 base and J by 4 bases, with 13 bases between. CDR3 length equals 15 residues. As DNA, the CDR3 is TGCGCCAGCAGCTTGAACAGGGTGGGTGCAGATACGCAGTATTTT. Encoded protein: CASSLNRVGADTQYF.

This chain uses TRBV12-3 or TRBV12-4 with TRBJ1-2; D is unclear. V was trimmed by 3 bases and J by 0 bases, leaving 5 bases between them. The CDR3 totals 13 residues. The CDR3 sequence is CASSLGTNYGYTF. The CDR3 bases are TGTGCCAGCAGTTTGGGCACTAACTATGGCTACACCTTC.

This sequence joins TRBV6-1 and TRBJ2-3; 10 bases are a match to TRBD2. The ends lost 7 bases at V and 2 bases at J; junction bases unmatched: 15. Germline CDR1 is MNHNS and CDR2 is SASEGT. The CDR3 is 18 residues long. The chain's CDR3 is CASTRGRLAGLLTDTQYF. CDR3 sequence (DNA): TGTGCCAGCACCAGGGGGCGACTAGCGGGCTTACTCACAGATACGCAGTATTTT.

The chain couples TRBV6-1 to TRBJ1-3, with no clear D. V was pared by 6 bases and J by 0 bases, with 6 bases between. Germline-derived CDR1 and CDR2 are MNHNS and SASEGT. This CDR3 region has 13 residues. Here the CDR3 reads CASRPFSGNTIYF. The CDR3 bases are TGTGCCAGCAGGCCCTTCTCTGGAAACACCATATATTTT.

The CDR3 reads CASSYEGGDNQPQHF. Written as DNA, the CDR3 is TGTGCCAGCAGTTACGAAGGGGGTGACAATCAGCCCCAGCATTTT. The chain combines TRBV6-5 with TRBJ1-5, with D tentatively TRBD1 (6 bases). Trimming removed 2 bases at V and 3 bases at J, with 11 bases between. This CDR3 has 15 residues. Germline CDR1 reads MNHEY; CDR2 reads SVGAGI.

This clonotype was seen a few times. The chain employs TRBV28 and TRBJ1-5; 8 bases are shared with TRBD1. The V gene's germline CDR1 is MDHEN and CDR2 SYDVKM. The length of the CDR3 is 17 residues. The J segment lost 3 bases and the V segment lost 6 bases, leaving 13 bases of the junction unmatched. CDR3 region: CASSRRGRTGPNQPQHF. In DNA form, the CDR3 reads TGTGCCAGCAGCCGCCGGGGGCGGACAGGGCCCAATCAGCCCCAGCATTTT. Complete variable domain (other parts from reference TRBV28 and TRBJ1-5): DVKVTQSSRYLVKRTGEKVFLECVQDMDHENMFWYRQDPGLGLRLIYFSYDVKMKEKGDIPEGYSVSREKKERFSLILESASTNQTSMYLCASSRRGRTGPNQPQHFGDGTRLSIL.

The CDR3 region has the DNA TGTGCCAGCTCACCACTACAGGAGGTCTACGAGCAGTACTTC. Translated, it gives CASSPLQEVYEQYF. V usage is TRBV18 and J usage is TRBJ2-7; the D gene could be TRBD1 or TRBD2 (5 bases each). CDR1 is KGHSH, CDR2 LQKENI, per germline. The CDR3 loop spans 14 amino acids. The V and J ends lost 1 base and 3 bases respectively, with 10 bases between them.

The chain combines TRBV6-2 or TRBV6-3 with TRBJ1-2; TRBD1 matches 7 bases. Germline V lookup: CDR1 MNHEY, CDR2 SVGEGT. J gave up 5 bases and V 7 bases, and 7 bases lay outside the gene matches. There are 13 residues in the CDR3. CDR3 nucleotides: TGTGCCAGCACGAGGACAGGTCGATATGGCTACACCTTC. It codes for CASTRTGRYGYTF.

This clonotype was recorded only once. The chain is built from TRBV7-2 and TRBJ1-5, with TRBD1 identical over 10 bases. This CDR3 region has 15 residues. V dropped 4 bases and J dropped 7; count of bases not matched to a gene: 7. Germline CDR1 SGHTA, CDR2 FQGNSA. CDR3 coding DNA: TGTGCCAGCAGCTCAGGGGGACAGGGGAGGCAGCCCCAGCATTTT. Translation gives CASSSGGQGRQPQHF.

The chain links TRBV6-1 to TRBJ1-2, with 7 positions matching TRBD1. The germline CDR1 and CDR2 sequences are MNHNS and SASEGT. The CDR3 has 15 residues. V gave up 3 bases and J gave up 6 bases; unmatched junction bases: 10. The CDR3 nucleotides are TGTGCCAGCAGTGAGGTGGACAGGTCGTTTGATGGCTACACCTTC. Translating gives CASSEVDRSFDGYTF.

The chain employs TRBV25-1 and TRBJ1-2; TRBD1 agrees at 9 bases. CDR3 length equals 14 residues. The junction had 5 bases not matched to a gene; V was cut back by 2 bases and J by 7 bases. The germline gives CDR1 MGHDK, CDR2 SYGVNS. CDR3: CASSEQGQGGGYTF. DNA for the CDR3: TGTGCCAGCAGTGAACAGGGACAGGGAGGTGGCTACACCTTC.

The chain couples TRBV7-2 to TRBJ1-5; 9 bases map to TRBD1. Germline-derived CDR1 and CDR2 are SGHTA and FQGNSA. The V and J ends lost 1 base and 5 bases, in that order; junction bases with no gene match: 3. The CDR3 spans 15 residues. Here the CDR3 DNA reads TGTGCCAGCAGCTTAGGACAGGGGGGTTATCAGCCCCAGCATTTT. Translating it yields CASSLGQGGYQPQHF.

This clonotype was recorded once. This chain links TRBV6-2 or TRBV6-3 with TRBJ1-5, with 8 nucleotides matching TRBD1. The germline V gene encodes CDR1 MNHEY and CDR2 SVGEGT. Trimming cost V 5 bases and J 0 bases; bases outside gene matches: 9. The CDR3 contains 17 residues. The CDR3 spells CASSGTGTGNSNQPQHF. In nucleotides, the CDR3 is TGTGCCAGCAGTGGCACCGGGACAGGAAATAGCAATCAGCCCCAGCATTTT.

The chain couples TRBV27 to TRBJ2-7; no firm D call. This CDR3 has 16 residues. V lost 6 bases, J lost 0 bases, and 18 bases lay in between. CDR1 is MNHEY, CDR2 SMNVEV, per germline (reference sequence). The CDR3 protein is CASSLRSLGYSYEQYF. Written as DNA, the CDR3 is TGTGCCAGCAGCCTGAGGTCCCTCGGCTACTCCTACGAGCAGTACTTC.

V gene TRBV28 combines with J gene TRBJ1-1; maybe TRBD1 (5 bases). Germline-derived CDR1 and CDR2 are MDHEN and SYDVKM. Trimming took off 5 bases at V and 6 bases at J, with 13 bases between the two ends. The CDR3 runs to 13 residues. The CDR3 sequence is CASSASGFPEAFF. CDR3 bases: TGTGCCAGCAGTGCCTCAGGGTTTCCTGAAGCTTTCTTT.

This rearrangement joins TRBV28 to TRBJ2-7; a possible D gene is TRBD1 (5 bases). V was clipped by 7 bases and J by 2 bases, with 9 bases between them. The CDR3 contains 12 residues. Germline values: CDR1 MDHEN, CDR2 SYDVKM. Written as DNA, the CDR3 is TGTGCCAGCACCGAGGACACCTACGAGCAGTACTTC. Its protein product is CASTEDTYEQYF.

The gene calls are TRBV6-5 and TRBJ2-1; possible D gene TRBD2, 6 bases. V was trimmed by 0 bases and J by 3 bases, leaving 6 bases between them. The CDR3 covers 14 residues. The germline V gene has CDR1 MNHEY and CDR2 SVGAGI. The CDR3 spells CASSYSGLYNEQFF. DNA of the CDR3: TGTGCCAGCAGTTACTCGGGACTCTACAATGAGCAGTTCTTC.

The table lists this clonotype with a count of one. The chain combines TRBV10-3 with TRBJ1-6; TRBD1 matches at 7 bases. Germline V gene data show CDR1 as ENHRY and CDR2 as SYGVKD. This CDR3 is built from 14 residues. V lost 6 bases to trimming and J lost 7 bases; unmatched junction nucleotides: 6. CDR3 loop: CAISSTGPNSPLHF. In nucleotides, the CDR3 is TGTGCCATCAGCTCGACAGGGCCGAATTCACCCCTCCACTTT.